This T cell receptor beta chain was retrieved from a study of blood T cells in healthy people across ages. Study-level findings and limits: Diversity was estimated from one million T cells, and these estimates were considered underestimates.

This clonotype was detected a few times. Antigen unknown. Using a J-beta primer mix together with a sample-barcoded 5' primer, a second PCR was run for roughly 6 to 12 cycles. TCRdb called the 5' RACE reads again in MiXCR, with one record for every CDR3 protein. This table holds 1.5 million to 2 million distinct CDR3 sequences, roughly 27% found once. The specimen sequenced was blood. The clonotype comes from a woman in her twenties or thirties in good health.

The CDR3 sequence: CSASVRGGIISSTDTQYF. In DNA, the CDR3 is TGCAGTGCTAGTGTACGGGGGGGGATCATTTCTAGCACAGATACGCAGTATTTT. V gene TRBV20-1 combines with J gene TRBJ2-3, with 8 bases aligning to TRBD2. Germline V gene sequence: CDR1 DFQATT, CDR2 SNEGSKA (reference sequence). The junction had 14 bases not matched to a gene; V was cut back by 3 bases and J by 0 bases. CDR3 length: 18 amino acids.